The 25 T cell receptor beta chains listed next were all sequenced from one sample in a study of cytomegalovirus exposure and HLA in healthy donors. Both 60 Vbeta primers and 13 Jbeta primers went into the PCR. Sequencing used immunoSEQ multiplex PCR; TCRdb keeps in-frame clones, though not all of them. The ten most abundant clones cover approximately 10% of a sample with about 55,000 clones. Sequenced input: PBMCs. Receptors originate from a man aged 45-60 years in good health and CMV-seropositive.

CDR3 bases: TGCGCCAGCAGCCAACCCCCCGCAGGCCTAGCGGGGAGAACCGGGGAGCTGTTTTTT. Its translation is CASSQPPAGLAGRTGELFF. The rearrangement joins TRBV4-3 to TRBJ2-2; 9 bases are shared with TRBD2. V lost 2 bases and J lost 5; bases outside the gene matches: 15. Looked up from germline, CDR1 is LGHNA and CDR2 is YSLEER. The CDR3 is 19 amino acids.

V is TRBV7-8 and J is TRBJ1-2; 8 nucleotides line up with TRBD1. The junction had 8 bases not matched to a gene; V was cut back by 4 bases and J by 4 bases. This CDR3 comprises 15 residues. Germline V gene lookup returns CDR1 SGHVS and CDR2 FQNEAQ. This CDR3 is CASSSKDRAGYGYTF. CDR3 nucleotides: TGTGCCAGCAGCTCGAAGGACAGGGCTGGCTATGGCTACACCTTC.

To note about this clone: The sample contains more than one DNA sequence encoding this CDR3. The CDR3 sequence: CASSLGEFSNTGELFF. The DNA of the CDR3 is TGCGCCAGCAGCTTGGGAGAGTTTTCGAACACCGGGGAGCTGTTTTTT. This chain connects TRBV5-1 to TRBJ2-2; D is unclear. Trimming pared 0 bases from V and 0 bases from J, leaving 9 bases between. From germline, CDR1 is SGHRS and CDR2 YFSETQ. This CDR3 is 16 amino acids long.

V and J are TRBV5-6 and TRBJ2-2, with 11 nucleotides matching TRBD2. The trim removed 2 bases at V and 4 bases at J, leaving 7 bases unmatched. CDR3 length equals 17 residues. Per the germline V gene, CDR1 is SGHDT and CDR2 is YYEEEE. The CDR3 sequence: CASSFGLAGSSTGELFF. The CDR3, as DNA: TGTGCCAGCAGCTTTGGACTAGCGGGTTCGAGCACCGGGGAGCTGTTTTTT.

The chain couples TRBV6-5 to TRBJ2-7; D is unclear. The V end lost 4 bases, the J end lost 0 bases, and 13 bases lay between the germline ends. Germline V gene sequence: CDR1 MNHEY, CDR2 SVGAGI. This CDR3 spans 15 amino acids. The CDR3 coding sequence is TGTGCCAGCAGTTCCTCCGCGGTAAGCTCCTACGAGCAGTACTTC. It translates to CASSSSAVSSYEQYF.

The CDR3 bases are TGTGCCAGCACCACTAGCTCTGGAAACACCATATATTTT. The encoded protein is CASTTSSGNTIYF. This chain connects TRBV6-5 to TRBJ1-3; D is unresolved. This CDR3 contains 13 residues. CDR1 is MNHEY, CDR2 SVGAGI, per germline. The germline V and J ends were trimmed by 7 bases and 0 bases, with 7 bases remaining between them.

The J gene is TRBJ2-1, the V gene TRBV27; 7 bases line up with TRBD1. The CDR3 spans 14 residues. The V gene's germline CDR1 is MNHEY and CDR2 SMNVEV (reference sequence). The J segment lost 5 bases and the V segment lost 3 bases, leaving 4 bases of the junction unmatched. The DNA of the CDR3 is TGTGCCAGCAGTTTCTTCGGGACAGACAATGAGCAGTTCTTC. Translation gives CASSFFGTDNEQFF.

The V gene is TRBV19, the J gene TRBJ2-7; D perhaps matches TRBD1 (6 bases). Trimming stripped 2 bases from V and 0 bases from J, with 11 bases between. Germline V lookup: CDR1 LNHDA, CDR2 SQIVND (reference sequence). The CDR3 is 15 amino acids. As DNA, the CDR3 is TGTGCCAGTAGTATACAACAGGGACCCTCCTACGAGCAGTACTTC. Translated: CASSIQQGPSYEQYF.

The chain is built from TRBV9 and TRBJ1-3; 8 positions agree with TRBD1. Germline lookup yields CDR1 SGDLS and CDR2 YYNGEE. With V trimmed by 3 bases and J by 0 bases, 8 bases remained unmatched. The CDR3 is 17 residues long. CDR3 DNA sequence: TGTGCCAGCAGCGCCTGGACAGGGAGGACCTCTGGAAACACCATATATTTT. As protein: CASSAWTGRTSGNTIYF.

The chain couples TRBV15 to TRBJ2-3; 10 bases map to TRBD2. The germline CDR1 and CDR2 sequences are LNHNV and YYDKDF (reference sequence). This CDR3 is built from 15 residues. V shed 8 bases, J shed 4 bases, and the junction held 9 bases outside the gene matches. This chain's CDR3 is CATCETAGGSDTQYF. The CDR3 DNA sequence: TGTGCCACCTGCGAGACAGCGGGAGGGTCAGATACGCAGTATTTT.

J is TRBJ2-1 and V is TRBV15; 10 positions match TRBD2. The J segment lost 5 bases and the V segment lost 1 base, leaving 14 bases of the junction unmatched. Germline loops: CDR1 LNHNV, CDR2 YYDKDF (reference sequence). The CDR3 contains 19 residues. CDR3 protein: CATSRGGTSGTSGDNEQFF. The CDR3 bases are TGTGCCACCAGCAGAGGGGGAACTAGCGGGACCTCGGGCGACAATGAGCAGTTCTTC.

V usage is TRBV5-1 and J usage is TRBJ2-5; 10 nucleotides match TRBD2. The V segment lost 2 bases and the J segment 0 bases; nucleotides outside the gene matches: 10. This CDR3 is built from 18 residues. Looked up from germline, CDR1 is SGHRS and CDR2 is YFSETQ. CDR3 nucleotide sequence: TGCGCCAGCAGCTTACCCCGTTCGGGACTAGCGTACCAAGAGACCCAGTACTTC. Protein: CASSLPRSGLAYQETQYF.

The chain joins TRBV7-9 to TRBJ2-7, with D maybe TRBD2 (6 bases). The V gene's germline CDR1 is SEHNR and CDR2 FQNEAQ (reference sequence). The CDR3 loop spans 13 amino acids. The V gene lost 5 bases and the J gene lost 4 bases, with 12 bases spanning the gap. CDR3 bases: TGTGCCAGCAGCCCCGGGACTTTTTACGAGCAGTACTTC. Translated: CASSPGTFYEQYF.

The rearrangement links TRBV7-3 to TRBJ2-3; D ambiguous. V dropped 5 bases and J dropped 5 bases, with 8 bases sitting between them. The CDR3 runs to 12 residues. The V gene's germline CDR1 is SGHTA and CDR2 FQGTGA. CDR3 DNA: TGTGCCAGCAGCCCGGTCGGAGATACGCAGTATTTT. Its translation is CASSPVGDTQYF.

This sequence joins TRBV29-1 and TRBJ2-7, with 7 bases identical to TRBD1. The CDR3 contains 15 residues. V was pared by 6 bases and J by 4 bases, with 15 bases of the junction left unmatched. Germline CDR1 reads SQVTM; CDR2 reads ANQGSEA. The CDR3 DNA sequence: TGCAGCGTCTCTGGGGTACAGGGGCATTTGTACGAGCAGTACTTC. It codes for CSVSGVQGHLYEQYF.

The genes are TRBV5-1 and TRBJ1-1; TRBD1 aligns across 7 bases. The V gene's germline CDR1 is SGHRS and CDR2 YFSETQ. V dropped 1 base and J dropped 2; count of bases not matched to a gene: 5. The CDR3 runs to 15 residues. CDR3 amino acids: CASSLQGVINTEAFF. DNA for the CDR3: TGCGCCAGCAGCTTGCAGGGGGTGATAAACACTGAAGCTTTCTTT. The full variable domain, rest sourced from reference TRBV5-1 and TRBJ1-1, is KAGVTQTPRYLIKTRGQQVTLSCSPISGHRSVSWYQQTPGQGLQFLFEYFSETQRNKGNFPGRFSGRQFSNSRSEMNVSTLELGDSALYLCASSLQGVINTEAFFGQGTRLTVV.

The rearrangement uses TRBV10-1 and TRBJ1-6; weak D call: TRBD1 (5 bases). The germline CDR1 and CDR2 sequences are WNHNN and SYGVQD (reference sequence). Deletions cut 7 bases from V and 2 bases from J, with 12 bases between. The CDR3 runs 15 residues. CDR3 protein: CASTEGMPYNSPLHF. The CDR3 bases are TGCGCCAGCACGGAGGGGATGCCCTATAATTCACCCCTCCACTTT.

The chain links TRBV7-8 to TRBJ2-7; TRBD1 matches at 8 bases. This CDR3 contains 15 residues. Germline V gene data show CDR1 as SGHVS and CDR2 as FQNEAQ. V dropped 5 bases and J dropped 2; count of bases not matched to a gene: 8. The CDR3 protein is CASSPHGQGAYEQYF. The CDR3 DNA is TGTGCCAGCAGCCCCCACGGACAGGGCGCCTACGAGCAGTACTTC. The entire variable domain, with the rest obtained from reference TRBV7-8 and TRBJ2-7, is as follows: GAGVSQSPRYKVAKRGQDVALRCDPISGHVSLFWYQQALGQGPEFLTYFQNEAQLDKSGLPSDRFFAERPEGSVSTLKIQRTQQEDSAVYLCASSPHGQGAYEQYFGPGTRLTVT.

The chain couples TRBV27 to TRBJ2-1; no firm D call. Germline lookup yields CDR1 MNHEY and CDR2 SMNVEV (reference sequence). The CDR3 covers 16 residues. Trimming removed 1 base from V and 0 bases from J, with 10 bases in between. In DNA, the CDR3 is TGTGCCAGCAGTTTATATGGGCTGAGCTCCTACAATGAGCAGTTCTTC. Its protein is CASSLYGLSSYNEQFF.

This rearrangement joins TRBV29-1 to TRBJ2-7; 11 nucleotides align to TRBD2. The V segment lost 7 bases and the J segment 3 bases; nucleotides outside the gene matches: 5. The CDR3 runs 13 residues. The germline V gene has CDR1 SQVTM and CDR2 ANQGSEA. In DNA, the CDR3 is TGCAGCGCCGTAGCGGGGGGGCACTACGAGCAGTACTTC. Amino acids: CSAVAGGHYEQYF.

The chain uses TRBV28 and TRBJ2-1, with D maybe TRBD2 (6 bases). The CDR3 contains 16 residues. V was pared by 5 bases and J by 1 base, with 15 bases between. Per germline, CDR1 MDHEN and CDR2 SYDVKM. The CDR3 sequence: CASSAPTAGSYNEQFF. Here the CDR3 DNA reads TGTGCCAGCAGTGCCCCTACAGCGGGTTCCTACAATGAGCAGTTCTTC.

As regards this clone: Additional DNA sequences in this sample encode the identical CDR3. The genes are TRBV18 and TRBJ2-1; D is unresolved. Trimming took off 1 base at V and 0 bases at J, with 7 bases between the two ends. The germline gives CDR1 KGHSH, CDR2 LQKENI. The CDR3 covers 15 residues. The CDR3 region is CASSPLKSSYNEQFF. In nucleotides, the CDR3 is TGTGCCAGCTCACCACTAAAGAGCTCCTACAATGAGCAGTTCTTC. The whole variable domain, filled in from reference TRBV18 and TRBJ2-1, reads NAGVMQNPRHLVRRRGQEARLRCSPMKGHSHVYWYRQLPEEGLKFMVYLQKENIIDESGMPKERFSAEFPKEGPSILRIQQVVRGDSAAYFCASSPLKSSYNEQFFGPGTRLTVL.

The chain carries TRBV5-6 and TRBJ2-7; weak D call: TRBD2 (5 bases). Germline loops: CDR1 SGHDT, CDR2 YYEEEE. V was trimmed by 4 bases and J by 0 bases, leaving 14 bases between them. The CDR3 has 15 residues. CDR3 sequence: CASSTRGITSYEQYF. The DNA of the CDR3 is TGTGCCAGCAGCACCCGAGGGATCACCTCCTACGAGCAGTACTTC.

The chain joins TRBV2 to TRBJ2-1; TRBD2 aligns across 9 bases. CDR1 and CDR2 from the germline V gene are SNHLY and FYNNEI. The CDR3 loop spans 14 amino acids. Germline trimming cut 7 bases from V and 4 bases from J; bases unmatched to any gene: 5. CDR3 loop: CASKERGAYNEQFF. In DNA, the CDR3 is TGTGCCAGCAAGGAGCGGGGGGCATACAATGAGCAGTTCTTC.

The J gene is TRBJ1-4, the V gene TRBV30; D is perhaps TRBD1 (6 bases). CDR1 is GTSNPN and CDR2 is SVGIG in the germline V gene (reference sequence). CDR3 length: 15 residues. Trimming left V 5 bases short and J 8 bases short, with 21 bases between. CDR3 nucleotide sequence: TGTGCCTGGGGGTTGACGGGGGGGCGGAGGGAAAAACTGTTTTTT. This gives the protein CAWGLTGGRREKLFF.